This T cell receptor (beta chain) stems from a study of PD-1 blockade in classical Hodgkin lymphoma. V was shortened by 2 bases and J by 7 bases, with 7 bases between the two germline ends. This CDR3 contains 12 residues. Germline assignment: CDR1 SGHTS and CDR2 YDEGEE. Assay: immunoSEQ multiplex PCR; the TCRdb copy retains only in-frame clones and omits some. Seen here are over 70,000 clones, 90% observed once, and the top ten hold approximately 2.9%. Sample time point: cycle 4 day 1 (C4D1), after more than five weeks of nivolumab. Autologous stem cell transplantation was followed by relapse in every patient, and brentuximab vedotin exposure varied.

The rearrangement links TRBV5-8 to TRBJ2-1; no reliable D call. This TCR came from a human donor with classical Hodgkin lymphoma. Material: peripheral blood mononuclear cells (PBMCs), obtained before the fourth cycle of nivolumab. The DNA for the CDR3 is TGTGCCAGCAGCTTTCCCGGAAATGAGCAGTTCTTC. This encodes CASSFPGNEQFF. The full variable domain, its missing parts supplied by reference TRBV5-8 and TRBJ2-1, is EAGVTQSPTHLIKTRGQQATLRCSPISGHTSVYWYQQALGLGLQFLLWYDEGEERNRGNFPPRFSGRQFPNYSSELNVNALELEDSALYLCASSFPGNEQFFGPGTRLTVL.